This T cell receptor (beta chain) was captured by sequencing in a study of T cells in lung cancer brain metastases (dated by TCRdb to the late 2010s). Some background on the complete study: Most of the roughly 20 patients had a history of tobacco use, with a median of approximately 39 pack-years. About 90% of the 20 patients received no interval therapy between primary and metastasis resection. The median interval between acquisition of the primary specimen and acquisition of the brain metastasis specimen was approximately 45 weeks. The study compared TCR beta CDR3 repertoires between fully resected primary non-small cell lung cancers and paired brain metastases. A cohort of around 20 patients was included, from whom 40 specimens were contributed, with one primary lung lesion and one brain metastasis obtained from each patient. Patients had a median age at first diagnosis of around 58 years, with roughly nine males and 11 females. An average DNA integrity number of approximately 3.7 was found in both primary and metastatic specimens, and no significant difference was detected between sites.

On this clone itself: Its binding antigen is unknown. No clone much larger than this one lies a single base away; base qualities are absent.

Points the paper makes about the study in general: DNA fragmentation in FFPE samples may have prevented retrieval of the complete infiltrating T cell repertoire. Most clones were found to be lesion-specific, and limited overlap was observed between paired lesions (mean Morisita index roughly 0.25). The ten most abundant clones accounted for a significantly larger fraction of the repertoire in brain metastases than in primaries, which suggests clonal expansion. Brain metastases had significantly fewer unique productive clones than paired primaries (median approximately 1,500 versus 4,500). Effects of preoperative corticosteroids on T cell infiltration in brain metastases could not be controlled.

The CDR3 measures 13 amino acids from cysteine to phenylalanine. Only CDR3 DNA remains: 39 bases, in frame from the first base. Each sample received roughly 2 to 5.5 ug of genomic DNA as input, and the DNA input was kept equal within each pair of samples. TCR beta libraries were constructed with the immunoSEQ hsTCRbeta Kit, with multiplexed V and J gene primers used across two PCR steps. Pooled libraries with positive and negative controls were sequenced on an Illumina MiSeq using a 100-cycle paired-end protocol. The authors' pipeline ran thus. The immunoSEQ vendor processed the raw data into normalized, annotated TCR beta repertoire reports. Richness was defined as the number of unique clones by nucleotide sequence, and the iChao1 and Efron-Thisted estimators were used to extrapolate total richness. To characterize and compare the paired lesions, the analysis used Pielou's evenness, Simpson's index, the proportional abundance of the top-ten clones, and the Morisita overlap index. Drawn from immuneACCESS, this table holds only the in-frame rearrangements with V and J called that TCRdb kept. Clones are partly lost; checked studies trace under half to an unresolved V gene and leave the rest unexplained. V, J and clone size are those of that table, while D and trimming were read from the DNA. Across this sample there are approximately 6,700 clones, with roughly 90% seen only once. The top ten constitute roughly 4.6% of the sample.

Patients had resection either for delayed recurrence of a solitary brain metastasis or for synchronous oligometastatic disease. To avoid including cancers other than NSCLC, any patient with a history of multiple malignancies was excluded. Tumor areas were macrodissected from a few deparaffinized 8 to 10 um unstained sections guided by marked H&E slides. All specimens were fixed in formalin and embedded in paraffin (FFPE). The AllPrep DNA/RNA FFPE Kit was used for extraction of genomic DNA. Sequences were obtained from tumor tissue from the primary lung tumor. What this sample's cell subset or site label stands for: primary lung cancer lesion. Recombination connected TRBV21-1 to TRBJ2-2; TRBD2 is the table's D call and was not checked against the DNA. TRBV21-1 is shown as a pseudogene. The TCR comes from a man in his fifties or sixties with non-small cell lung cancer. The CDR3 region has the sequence CASSRRLAGELFF. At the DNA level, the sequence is TGTGCCAGCAGCAGGAGACTGGCCGGGGAGCTGTTTTTT.